Shown below are 16 T cell receptor beta chains from a single sample sequenced in a study of blood T cell repertoires in COVID-19. Using immunoSEQ multiplex PCR, the repertoire was profiled, and TCRdb retains in-frame clones only, with some absent. The sample yields roughly 230,000 clones, about 85% seen once. Input material: peripheral blood. These TCRs come from an elderly woman with acute or convalescent COVID-19.

This clone was found once. The chain is built from TRBV12-3 or TRBV12-4 and TRBJ2-7; D not certain. The CDR3 runs to 12 residues. V shed 6 bases and J shed 2 bases, with 8 bases lying between them. The CDR3 DNA sequence: TGTGCCAGCAGAGAGGAGACCTACGAGCAGTACTTC. Amino acids: CASREETYEQYF.

The chain is built from TRBV5-1 and TRBJ2-7; TRBD1 agrees at 9 bases. Germline assignment: CDR1 SGHRS and CDR2 YFSETQ. The J segment lost 3 bases and the V segment lost 3 bases, leaving 7 bases of the junction unmatched. The CDR3 totals 15 residues. In nucleotides, the CDR3 is TGCGCCAGCAGCTGGGGACAGGGTTTGGGCTACGAGCAGTACTTC. Amino acids: CASSWGQGLGYEQYF.

CDR3 region: CASSSKGDEQYF. The CDR3 bases are TGTGCCAGCAGTTCGAAGGGGGACGAGCAGTACTTC. The chain has TRBV6-5 and TRBJ2-7, with D perhaps matching TRBD1 (6 bases). CDR1 and CDR2 (germline): MNHEY, SVGAGI. CDR3 size: 12 residues. Trimming removed 4 bases from V and 5 bases from J, with 9 bases in between.

CDR3 amino acids: CASSFSNSPLHF. The DNA for the CDR3 is TGTGCCAGCAGCTTTAGTAATTCACCCCTCCACTTT. V and J are TRBV5-6 and TRBJ1-6, with no clear D. The CDR3 is 12 amino acids. Trimming removed 2 bases from V and 6 bases from J, with 3 bases in between. CDR1 and CDR2 (germline): SGHDT, YYEEEE.

This clone showed up just a few times. The chain has TRBV6-5 and TRBJ2-7; tentative D call: TRBD2 (6 bases). Trimming shortened V by 5 bases and J by 9 bases, and 17 bases separated the two germline ends. This CDR3 region has 13 residues. The V gene's germline CDR1 is MNHEY and CDR2 SVGAGI. CDR3 DNA sequence: TGTGCCAGCAGTACGGGCAGCCCGCGGGGGCAGTACTTC. It translates to CASSTGSPRGQYF.

The chain uses TRBV28 and TRBJ2-5, with D maybe TRBD2 (6 bases). The CDR3 loop spans 15 amino acids. CDR1 is MDHEN and CDR2 is SYDVKM in the germline V gene. Trimming removed 2 bases from V and 1 base from J, with 11 bases in between. CDR3 in amino acids: CASSLDLAPQETQYF. In DNA form, the CDR3 reads TGTGCCAGCAGTTTAGACCTAGCGCCCCAAGAGACCCAGTACTTC.

V usage is TRBV5-4 and J usage is TRBJ2-5, with a possible D match to TRBD2 (6 bases). Per the germline V gene, CDR1 is SGHNT and CDR2 is YYREEE (reference sequence). The CDR3 consists of 14 residues. Trimming left V 4 bases short and J 2 bases short, with 12 bases between. CDR3 protein: CASSPLLAQETQYF. The CDR3 coding sequence is TGTGCCAGCAGCCCGCTACTAGCACAAGAGACCCAGTACTTC.

The chain employs TRBV27 and TRBJ1-2, with 7 bases matching TRBD1. Germline trimming cut 7 bases from V and 4 bases from J; bases unmatched to any gene: 9. In germline, CDR1 is MNHEY, CDR2 SMNVEV (reference sequence). CDR3 size: 14 residues. For the CDR3, the DNA is TGTGCCAGCAAGGCGACAGGGACTCCCTATGGCTACACCTTC. Residues: CASKATGTPYGYTF.

The chain employs TRBV6-5 and TRBJ1-1, with D possibly TRBD1 on 5 matching bases. Germline V gene lookup returns CDR1 MNHEY and CDR2 SVGAGI. This CDR3 spans 14 amino acids. The V end was cut by 0 bases, the J end by 4 bases, with 9 bases between. In DNA, the CDR3 is TGTGCCAGCAGTTACTCCTCCAGGGCCACTGAAGCTTTCTTT. The encoded protein is CASSYSSRATEAFF.

This clone was detected a few times. The rearrangement links TRBV21-1 to TRBJ2-5; TRBD1 is the table's D call, not checked against the DNA. TRBV21-1 is annotated as a pseudogene. CDR3 length equals 13 residues. The CDR3 region has the DNA TGTGCCAGCATAAAGGGACAGGGCCAGACCCAGTACTTC. It codes for CASIKGQGQTQYF.

The gene calls are TRBV5-5 and TRBJ2-2, with 10 bases lining up with TRBD2. The CDR3 totals 16 residues. In germline, CDR1 is SGHKS, CDR2 YYEKEE (reference sequence). The trim removed 0 bases at V and 3 bases at J, leaving 2 bases unmatched. The CDR3 here is CASSLGSGRYTGELFF. The CDR3 coding sequence is TGTGCCAGCAGCTTGGGTAGCGGGAGGTACACCGGGGAGCTGTTTTTT.

V gene TRBV7-9 combines with J gene TRBJ1-5; D call uncertain. Trimming stripped 1 base from V and 7 bases from J, with 8 bases between. This CDR3 comprises 13 residues. Germline assignment: CDR1 SEHNR and CDR2 FQNEAQ (reference sequence). CDR3 sequence (DNA): TGTGCCAGCAGCTTAGACCCAGGCCAGCCCCAGCATTTT. Translated: CASSLDPGQPQHF.

The chain links TRBV11-2 to TRBJ1-1; D is perhaps TRBD1 (5 bases). CDR3 length: 13 amino acids. Germline CDR1 and CDR2: SGHAT and FQNNGV. The V end lost 3 bases, the J end lost 1 base, and 6 bases lay between the germline ends. CDR3 DNA sequence: TGTGCCAGCAGCTTCGGGGGGAACACTGAAGCTTTCTTT. Its translation: CASSFGGNTEAFF.

This chain joins TRBV11-3 and TRBJ2-1; TRBD2 aligns across 11 bases. V gave up 4 bases and J gave up 3 bases; unmatched junction bases: 2. This CDR3 has 15 residues. Looked up from germline, CDR1 is SGHNT and CDR2 is YENEEA. Here the CDR3 DNA reads TGTGCCAGCAGCTGGGGACTAGCGGACTACAATGAGCAGTTCTTC. This sequence encodes CASSWGLADYNEQFF.

This rearrangement joins TRBV5-1 to TRBJ1-1; 10 bases are a match to TRBD1. Germline V gives CDR1 SGHRS, CDR2 YFSETQ. The CDR3 covers 18 residues. V lost 2 bases, J lost 5 bases, and 15 bases stayed unmatched. The CDR3 protein is CASSFKDRGAYQGTEAFF. CDR3 DNA: TGCGCCAGCAGCTTTAAGGACAGGGGGGCCTATCAGGGGACTGAAGCTTTCTTT. Looking up the rest from reference TRBV5-1 and TRBJ1-1 gives the full variable domain: KAGVTQTPRYLIKTRGQQVTLSCSPISGHRSVSWYQQTPGQGLQFLFEYFSETQRNKGNFPGRFSGRQFSNSRSEMNVSTLELGDSALYLCASSFKDRGAYQGTEAFFGQGTRLTVV.

This chain links TRBV18 with TRBJ1-1; 8 bases align to TRBD1. Per germline, CDR1 KGHSH and CDR2 LQKENI. The CDR3 has 15 amino acids. Germline trimming cut 4 bases from V and 4 bases from J; bases unmatched to any gene: 8. CDR3 DNA sequence: TGTGCCAGCTCACGCCCGACAGGGGATAGCACTGAAGCTTTCTTT. Translation: CASSRPTGDSTEAFF.